Sequencing of this T cell receptor (gamma chain) was carried out in a study of Vδ1+ human thymocytes. Broader study findings: Bulk repertoire data may be misinterpreted because of unexpected Vdelta2 sequences. In the thymus, TRG and TRD repertoires looked highly polyclonal with Gaussian CDR3 lengths. Roughly 22% of thymic delta-chain sequences were Vdelta2, with few Vdelta3, unlike blood Vdelta1+ controls.

J lost 11 bases, V lost 2 bases, and 6 bases had no gene match. The V gene's germline CDR1 is GITISATS and CDR2 ISYDGTV (reference sequence). The CDR3 is 11 residues long. Worth noting for this clone: Its antigen is unidentified.

Sequences come from RNA converted to cDNA by reverse transcription. Multiplex PCR used pooled V-gene forward primers and a constant-region reverse primer to amplify CDR3s. TCRdb applied CATT to the multiplex PCR reads for clone calling. The sample has 35,000 or so gamma-chain clones; about 19% are singletons. Thymocytes were sorted as CD3+ TCRVdelta1+ TCRVdelta2- after alphabeta T cell depletion. The sequenced material came from Vdelta1+ gamma-delta thymocytes from the thymus. As to subset: FACS-sorted CD3+ TCRalphabeta- TCRVdelta1+ TCRVdelta2- thymocytes. J is TRGJ1 or TRGJ2 and V is TRGV9. The sequence came from a girl less than two years old who had congenital heart surgery. In DNA, the CDR3 is TGTGCCTTGTGGGAGGCAATGGAGAAACTCTTT. This codes for CALWEAMEKLF.